This T cell receptor (beta chain) derives from a study of T cells in localized non-small cell lung cancer. V was shortened by 3 bases and J by 5 bases, with 14 bases between the two germline ends. The CDR3 spans 14 residues. CDR1 and CDR2 from the germline V gene are MDHEN and SYDVKM. The table came from immunoSEQ multiplex PCR; TCRdb's copy has only in-frame clones and leaves some out. Here the sample spans more than 4,500 clones, 25% to 35% being singletons. This clone was found once. The chain links TRBV28 to TRBJ2-7; D perhaps matches TRBD2 (6 bases). The sequencing used lung tumor tissue, collected before any cancer treatment. This TCR was recovered from a female donor of 60 years or more with stage I lung adenocarcinoma. The CDR3 reads CASSLGGTYDEQYF. As DNA, the CDR3 is TGTGCCAGCAGTTTGGGCGGGACGTACGACGAGCAGTACTTC.